The rows below give T cell receptor beta chains drawn from one sample of a study of T-cell reconstitution after alpha-beta-depleted transplantation in children. TCRdb re-derived calls from the PCR reads in MiXCR, one entry per CDR3 protein. The table shows around 580,000 distinct CDR3 sequences, with more than 20% occurring only once. The starting material was PBMCs, mostly from graft donor cells, obtained 360 days after TCRalphabeta/CD19-depleted stem cell transplant. These receptors were obtained from a boy under two years old who had a stem cell transplant for acute myeloid leukemia, so the T cells may come from the graft donor. The CDR3 runs from the conserved cysteine through the conserved F or W.

j_call: TRBJ1-5
v_call: TRBV20-1
cdr3_length: 15
cdr3_aa: CSARSGEGENQPQHF

j_call: TRBJ2-1
v_call: TRBV4-3
cdr3_length: 17
cdr3_aa: CASSQDRGRGGLNEQFF

j_call: TRBJ2-5
v_call: TRBV11-2
cdr3_length: 15
cdr3_aa: CASSLQLLGAETQYF

j_call: TRBJ2-3
v_call: TRBV5-5
cdr3_length: 12
cdr3_aa: CASSSDSPGEGF

j_call: TRBJ2-3
v_call: TRBV15
cdr3_length: 15
cdr3_aa: CATSRDRSRTDTQYF

j_call: TRBJ2-2
v_call: TRBV4-1
cdr3_length: 14
cdr3_aa: CASSQEGVTGELFF

j_call: TRBJ2-7
v_call: TRBV7-9
cdr3_length: 12
cdr3_aa: CASSFQGYEQYF

j_call: TRBJ2-1
v_call: TRBV4-3
cdr3_length: 13
cdr3_aa: CASSQVFNSEQFF

j_call: TRBJ2-3
v_call: TRBV6-1
cdr3_length: 14
cdr3_aa: CASAPTYATDTQYF

j_call: TRBJ1-1
v_call: TRBV5-1
cdr3_length: 14
cdr3_aa: CASSLLPKGTEAFF

j_call: TRBJ1-2
v_call: TRBV12-5
cdr3_length: 15
cdr3_aa: CASGSNDRERGGYTF

j_call: TRBJ2-3
v_call: TRBV6-6
cdr3_length: 13
cdr3_aa: CASSPADRNTQYF

j_call: TRBJ1-2
v_call: TRBV7-2
cdr3_length: 13
cdr3_aa: CASRGGANYGYTF

j_call: TRBJ1-5
v_call: TRBV5-6
cdr3_length: 15
cdr3_aa: CASSLWRTPIRPQHF

j_call: TRBJ2-3
v_call: TRBV12-3/TRBV12-4
cdr3_length: 15
cdr3_aa: CASSHTPLSTDTQYF

j_call: TRBJ2-5
v_call: TRBV20-1
cdr3_length: 13
cdr3_aa: CSAHQGRGETQYF

j_call: TRBJ2-1
v_call: TRBV20-1
cdr3_length: 14
cdr3_aa: CSASWGGAHNEQFF

j_call: TRBJ2-2
v_call: TRBV29-1
cdr3_length: 15
cdr3_aa: CSVGWRDDGTGELFF

j_call: TRBJ1-1
v_call: TRBV6-1
cdr3_length: 14
cdr3_aa: CASSERIMNTEAFF

j_call: TRBJ1-2
v_call: TRBV12-3/TRBV12-4
cdr3_length: 15
cdr3_aa: CASSLRGEHSYGYTF

j_call: TRBJ1-4
v_call: TRBV10-3
cdr3_length: 16
cdr3_aa: CAISEGKQPYYEKLFF

j_call: TRBJ1-5
v_call: TRBV12-3/TRBV12-4
cdr3_length: 14
cdr3_aa: CASSLWARNQPQHF

j_call: TRBJ1-1
v_call: TRBV10-3
cdr3_length: 14
cdr3_aa: CAISGGGARTEAFF

j_call: TRBJ2-1
v_call: TRBV6-5
cdr3_length: 16
cdr3_aa: CASSYRLAGGYNEQFF

j_call: TRBJ2-7
v_call: TRBV12-5
cdr3_length: 13
cdr3_aa: CASGLQGRHEQYF

j_call: TRBJ2-1
v_call: TRBV7-2
cdr3_length: 14
cdr3_aa: CATSFHRGYNEQFF

j_call: TRBJ2-1
v_call: TRBV7-3
cdr3_length: 16
cdr3_aa: CASSARGAQVSDEQFF

j_call: TRBJ1-1
v_call: TRBV27
cdr3_length: 16
cdr3_aa: CASSPHGDRWNTEAFF

j_call: TRBJ2-1
v_call: TRBV11-2
cdr3_length: 14
cdr3_aa: CASSLSTGLEEQFF

j_call: TRBJ2-1
v_call: TRBV19
cdr3_length: 16
cdr3_aa: CASSIPTRKVHNEQFF

j_call: TRBJ2-1
v_call: TRBV4-1
cdr3_length: 13
cdr3_aa: CASSPGTHNEQFF

j_call: TRBJ2-3
v_call: TRBV12-3/TRBV12-4
cdr3_length: 15
cdr3_aa: CASSFSRQSTDTQYF

j_call: TRBJ2-1
v_call: TRBV12-3/TRBV12-4
cdr3_length: 15
cdr3_aa: CASSFSSGGRNEQFF

j_call: TRBJ2-3
v_call: TRBV5-1
cdr3_length: 14
cdr3_aa: CASSPGGLTDTQYF

j_call: TRBJ2-1
v_call: TRBV20-1
cdr3_length: 13
cdr3_aa: CSARAVSYNEQFF

j_call: TRBJ2-3
v_call: TRBV20-1
cdr3_length: 12
cdr3_aa: CSASMGGDTQYF

j_call: TRBJ2-7
v_call: TRBV29-1
cdr3_length: 12
cdr3_aa: CSVRWNNREQYF

j_call: TRBJ2-7
v_call: TRBV14
cdr3_length: 14
cdr3_aa: CASRGGLAVCKQYF

j_call: TRBJ1-2
v_call: TRBV20-1
cdr3_length: 13
cdr3_aa: CSARAPGNYGYTF

j_call: TRBJ1-1
v_call: TRBV12-3/TRBV12-4
cdr3_length: 13
cdr3_aa: CASTTGTNTEAFF

j_call: TRBJ2-3
v_call: TRBV6-1
cdr3_length: 14
cdr3_aa: CAGRVAGGTDTQYF

j_call: TRBJ1-5
v_call: TRBV20-1
cdr3_length: 15
cdr3_aa: CSARDPGGGNQPQHF

j_call: TRBJ2-1
v_call: TRBV20-1
cdr3_length: 11
cdr3_aa: CSPAGWNEQFF

j_call: TRBJ2-5
v_call: TRBV20-1
cdr3_length: 15
cdr3_aa: CSARVAGGLQETQYF

j_call: TRBJ2-2
v_call: TRBV11-3
cdr3_length: 14
cdr3_aa: CASSPVGDTGELFF

j_call: TRBJ1-1
v_call: TRBV6-1
cdr3_length: 19
cdr3_aa: CASSEVKTGLNWQNTEAFF

j_call: TRBJ2-3
v_call: TRBV11-3
cdr3_length: 18
cdr3_aa: CASSLRRTSGGEMDTQYF

j_call: TRBJ2-5
v_call: TRBV7-2
cdr3_length: 14
cdr3_aa: CASSLGYLQETQYF

j_call: TRBJ2-1
v_call: TRBV3-1
cdr3_length: 20
cdr3_aa: CASSQDYTSGIPSSYNEQFF

j_call: TRBJ2-3
v_call: TRBV28
cdr3_length: 14
cdr3_aa: CATETSDSTDTQYF

j_call: TRBJ2-5
v_call: TRBV20-1
cdr3_length: 15
cdr3_aa: CSARDRGGRQETQYF

j_call: TRBJ2-1
v_call: TRBV6-1
cdr3_length: 15
cdr3_aa: CASSTGTGPSNEQFF

j_call: TRBJ2-5
v_call: TRBV7-6
cdr3_length: 14
cdr3_aa: CASSSGQGFETQYF